This T cell receptor (beta chain) was sequenced for a study of beta chain features in type 1 diabetes. Broader study findings: Significant though moderate, a shortening of TCRB CDR3s appeared in all four CD4+ subsets of Type 1 diabetes patients.

The isolated RNA, all of it, was reverse transcribed, so expressed TCRB transcripts were what got sequenced. Sequenced by immunoSEQ multiplex PCR; TCRdb stores in-frame clones only, minus some. The table shows around 300,000 clones, with 14% to 15% occurring only once. This CDR3 has 15 residues. Germline V gene sequence: CDR1 LGHNA, CDR2 YSLEER. V lost 4 bases to trimming and J lost 5 bases; unmatched junction nucleotides: 7. This clone was seen only once. The antigen is undetermined. Sequencing was carried out using naive CD4+ T cells from blood. The TCR was taken from a man aged 18 to 35 with type 1 diabetes. The V gene is TRBV4-3, the J gene TRBJ2-5, with 10 bases aligning to TRBD2. For the CDR3, the DNA is TGCGCCAGCAGCCGAGCGGGGGGGTTCGGGGAGACCCAGTACTTC. Translated, it gives CASSRAGGFGETQYF.